The clone carrying this T cell receptor beta chain was seen just once. This entry belongs to a study of technical replicates of blood from a handful of donors. Clones were sequenced by immunoSEQ multiplex PCR, and TCRdb holds only the in-frame ones, with some missing. The repertoire holds approximately 100,000 clones, with 96% as singletons. Germline lookup yields CDR1 PRHDT and CDR2 FYEKMQ (reference sequence). The CDR3 length is 17 residues. The ends lost 8 bases at V and 2 bases at J; junction bases unmatched: 18. The receptor comes from a human donor in good health. Specimen: T cells isolated from PBMCs. The V and J genes are TRBV13 and TRBJ2-7; 7 bases match TRBD1. Written as DNA, the CDR3 is TGTGCCAGCTCGCGCGAGACAGGGAAGGGTGTCGCCTACGAGCAGTACTTC. Amino acid sequence: CASSRETGKGVAYEQYF.